A selection of T cell receptor beta chains follows, all from one sample in a study of neoadjuvant nivolumab and ipilimumab in lung cancer. Only in-frame clones appear in the TCRdb table, and some are missing; sequencing was by immunoSEQ multiplex PCR. Of roughly 20,000 clones in the sample, about nine tenths were seen once. Sequenced here: peripheral blood, sampled before neoadjuvant nivolumab, alone or with ipilimumab. The receptors shown here come from an adult with non-small cell lung cancer. CDR3s include the opening cysteine and the closing phenylalanine or tryptophan. D genes are given only for firm matches. Size values are once, few and many counts, or a class for expanded clones, and some rows have none.

cdr3_length,clone_size,d_call,v_call,j_call,cdr3_aa,cdr3_nt
15,-,-,TRBV5-4,TRBJ2-1,CASSLGAVSYNEQFF,TGTGCCAGCAGCTTAGGGGCAGTTTCCTACAATGAGCAGTTCTTC
13,-,-,TRBV11-2,TRBJ2-5,CASSSAFQETQYF,TGTGCCAGCAGCTCAGCGTTTCAAGAGACCCAGTACTTC
16,-,-,TRBV15,TRBJ2-2,CATSREGSASTGELFF,TGTGCCACCAGCAGAGAGGGTAGCGCAAGCACCGGGGAGCTGTTTTTT
14,-,TRBD1,TRBV9,TRBJ2-3,CASSVGRGSDTQYF,TGTGCCAGCAGCGTGGGCAGGGGGTCAGATACGCAGTATTTT
13,-,-,TRBV28,TRBJ1-1,CASSPKPDGEAFF,TGTGCCAGCAGTCCTAAACCGGACGGAGAAGCTTTCTTT
15,-,TRBD2,TRBV9,TRBJ2-2,CASSVGPGLAGLLFF,TGTGCCAGCAGCGTCGGCCCTGGACTAGCGGGACTATTGTTTTTT
16,-,-,TRBV19,TRBJ1-5,CASRDSLVIDNQPQHF,TGTGCCAGTAGGGACAGCCTCGTTATAGACAATCAGCCCCAGCATTTT
13,-,-,TRBV5-1,TRBJ1-1,CASSPPVNTEAFF,TGCGCCAGCAGCCCCCCAGTGAACACTGAAGCTTTCTTT
12,-,-,TRBV5-1,TRBJ2-1,CASSSLNNEQFF,TGCGCCAGCAGCTCCTTGAACAATGAGCAGTTCTTC
18,-,TRBD2,TRBV15,TRBJ2-5,CATSRDPIGAGGRETQYF,TGTGCCACCAGCAGAGATCCCATTGGGGCGGGAGGCCGGGAGACCCAGTACTTC
15,-,TRBD1,TRBV18,TRBJ2-3,CASSPGQGYTDTQYF,TGTGCCAGCTCACCGGGACAGGGATACACAGATACGCAGTATTTT
13,few,-,TRBV10-3,TRBJ1-3,CAISAGSGNTIYF,TGTGCCATCAGCGCAGGGTCTGGAAACACCATATATTTT
16,-,TRBD1,TRBV7-2,TRBJ1-5,CASSRKTGEGHQPQHF,TGTGCCAGCAGCCGCAAGACAGGGGAGGGGCATCAGCCCCAGCATTTT
14,-,-,TRBV5-5,TRBJ2-3,CASIRPPGTDTQYF,TGTGCCAGCATTAGGCCCCCTGGGACAGATACGCAGTATTTT
15,-,TRBD1,TRBV18,TRBJ2-3,CASSPGTGMTDTQYF,TGTGCCAGCTCCCCCGGGACAGGGATGACAGATACGCAGTATTTT
15,-,-,TRBV7-9,TRBJ2-3,CASSFSGTNTDTQYF,TGTGCCAGCAGCTTCTCCGGGACGAACACAGATACGCAGTATTTT
14,-,TRBD2,TRBV9,TRBJ2-7,CASSVEPSGRMQYF,TGTGCCAGCAGCGTAGAGCCTAGCGGGAGAATGCAGTACTTC
12,-,-,TRBV7-9,TRBJ1-5,CASSLAGQPQHF,TGTGCCAGCAGCTTAGCCGGGCAGCCCCAGCATTTT
16,-,TRBD1,TRBV9,TRBJ2-2,CASSAPGTGQAGELFF,TGTGCCAGCAGCGCCCCCGGGACAGGGCAAGCCGGGGAGCTGTTTTTT
13,-,-,TRBV29-1,TRBJ2-1,CSVEDQGPNEQFF,TGCAGCGTTGAAGATCAGGGACCGAATGAGCAGTTCTTC
12,few,-,TRBV28,TRBJ1-5,CATSESNQPQHF,TGTGCCACCTCAGAGAGCAATCAGCCCCAGCATTTT
14,-,TRBD1,TRBV2,TRBJ1-3,CASKRGQEGNTIYF,TGTGCCAGCAAGAGGGGACAGGAGGGAAACACCATATATTTT
13,-,-,TRBV6-1,TRBJ2-7,CASSRDGSHGQYF,TGTGCCAGCAGTCGGGACGGAAGCCACGGGCAGTACTTC
14,-,-,TRBV30,TRBJ1-2,CAWSVGRVNYGYTF,TGTGCCTGGAGTGTAGGCAGGGTGAACTATGGCTACACCTTC
15,-,-,TRBV7-3,TRBJ2-1,CASSLDYYSHNEQFF,TGTGCCAGCAGCTTAGACTACTATTCCCACAATGAGCAGTTCTTC
14,-,-,TRBV7-6,TRBJ1-1,CASSYYRVATEAFF,TGTGCCAGCAGCTACTACAGGGTGGCTACTGAAGCTTTCTTT
15,once,-,TRBV18,TRBJ1-1,CASSREAVMNTEAFF,TGTGCCAGCTCACGGGAGGCAGTGATGAACACTGAAGCTTTCTTT
14,-,TRBD1,TRBV27,TRBJ2-7,CASSPGQGAVEQYF,TGTGCCAGCAGTCCGGGACAGGGGGCGGTCGAGCAGTACTTC
15,-,-,TRBV7-2,TRBJ1-3,CASSSDSTSGNTIYF,TGTGCCAGCAGCTCTGACAGTACCTCTGGAAACACCATATATTTT
13,-,-,TRBV29-1,TRBJ2-1,CSVIPTMAEEGFF,TGCAGCGTTATTCCCACTATGGCGGAAGAGGGGTTCTTC
16,-,-,TRBV5-6,TRBJ2-3,CASSPLGGRSTDTQYF,TGTGCCAGCAGCCCCCTCGGGGGTCGTAGCACAGATACGCAGTATTTT
13,-,-,TRBV30,TRBJ1-5,CAWGLAGNQPQHF,TGTGCCTGGGGGCTAGCGGGAAACCAGCCCCAGCATTTT
14,-,TRBD1,TRBV25-1,TRBJ1-2,CASSGDRVNYGYTF,TGTGCCAGCAGTGGCGACAGGGTGAACTATGGCTACACCTTC
14,-,-,TRBV7-3,TRBJ2-7,CASSLPEGPYEQYF,TGTGCCAGCAGCTTACCGGAGGGCCCCTACGAGCAGTACTTC